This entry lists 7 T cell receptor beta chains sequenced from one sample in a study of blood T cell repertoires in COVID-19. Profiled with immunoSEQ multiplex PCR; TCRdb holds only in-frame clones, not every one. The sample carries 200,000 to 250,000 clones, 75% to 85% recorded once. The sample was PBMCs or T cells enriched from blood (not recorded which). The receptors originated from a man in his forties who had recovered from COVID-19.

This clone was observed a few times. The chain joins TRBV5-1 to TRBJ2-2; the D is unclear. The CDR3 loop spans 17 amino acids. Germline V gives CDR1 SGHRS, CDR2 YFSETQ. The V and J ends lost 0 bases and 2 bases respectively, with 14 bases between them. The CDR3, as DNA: TGCGCCAGCAGCTTGGTCAGGATGGGCTTCAACACCGGGGAGCTGTTTTTT. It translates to CASSLVRMGFNTGELFF.

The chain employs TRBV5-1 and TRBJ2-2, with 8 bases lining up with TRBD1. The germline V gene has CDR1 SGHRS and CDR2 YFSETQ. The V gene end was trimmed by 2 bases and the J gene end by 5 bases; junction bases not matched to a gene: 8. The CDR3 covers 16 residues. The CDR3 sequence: CASSFGQGAITGELFF. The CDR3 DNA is TGCGCCAGCAGCTTCGGGCAGGGGGCGATTACCGGGGAGCTGTTTTTT.

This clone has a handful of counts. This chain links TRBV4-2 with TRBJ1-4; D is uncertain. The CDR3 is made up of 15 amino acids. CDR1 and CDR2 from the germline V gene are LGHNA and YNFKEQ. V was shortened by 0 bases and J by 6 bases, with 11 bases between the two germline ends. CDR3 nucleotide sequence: TGTGCCAGCAGCCAAGATAAGTTGAGGGATGAAAAACTGTTTTTT. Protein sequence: CASSQDKLRDEKLFF.

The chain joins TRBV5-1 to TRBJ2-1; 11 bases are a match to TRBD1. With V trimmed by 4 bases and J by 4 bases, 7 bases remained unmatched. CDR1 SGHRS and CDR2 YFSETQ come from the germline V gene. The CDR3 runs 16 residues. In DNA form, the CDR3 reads TGCGCCAGCAGCCCCGGGACAGGGGGACCTTACAATGAGCAGTTCTTC. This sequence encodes CASSPGTGGPYNEQFF.

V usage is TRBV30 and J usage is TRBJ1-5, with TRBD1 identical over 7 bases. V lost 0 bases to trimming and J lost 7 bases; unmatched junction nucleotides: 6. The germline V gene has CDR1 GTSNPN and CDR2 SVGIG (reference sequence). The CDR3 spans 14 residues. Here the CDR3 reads CAWSVGGAGQPQHF. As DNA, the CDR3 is TGTGCCTGGAGTGTAGGGGGCGCGGGCCAGCCCCAGCATTTT. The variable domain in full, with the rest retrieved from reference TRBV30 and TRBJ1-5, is SQTIHQWPATLVQPVGSPLSLECTVEGTSNPNLYWYRQAAGRGLQLLFYSVGIGQISSEVPQNLSASRPQDRQFILSSKKLLLSDSGFYLCAWSVGGAGQPQHFGDGTRLSIL.

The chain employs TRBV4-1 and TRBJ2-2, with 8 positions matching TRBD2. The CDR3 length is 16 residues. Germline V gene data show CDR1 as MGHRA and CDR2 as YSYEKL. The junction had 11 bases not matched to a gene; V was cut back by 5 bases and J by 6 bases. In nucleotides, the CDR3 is TGCGCCAGCAGCTCTATAGGGACTAGTGTAGCCGGGGAGCTGTTTTTT. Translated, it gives CASSSIGTSVAGELFF.

The CDR3 region is CASKTSAGTRSTDTQYF. The CDR3 DNA sequence: TGTGCCAGTAAGACCTCGGCGGGTACTCGGAGCACAGATACGCAGTATTTT. The chain recombines TRBV19 with TRBJ2-3, with D tentatively TRBD2 (5 bases). CDR3 length: 17 residues. Trimming took 7 bases from V and 0 from J, leaving 20 bases between them. The germline CDR1 and CDR2 sequences are LNHDA and SQIVND (reference sequence).